The rows below give T cell receptor beta chains drawn from one sample of a study of blood T cell repertoires in COVID-19. Profiling relied on immunoSEQ multiplex PCR, and the TCRdb table lists in-frame clones only, not all of them. The sample holds some 42,000 clones; over 60% are singletons and the top ten take about 26%. The sequencing input was peripheral blood. These receptors all come from a woman between 65 and 79 years old with acute or convalescent COVID-19. Both conserved end residues are part of each CDR3. A D gene is named only where the DNA matches it firmly.

J | D | V | CDR3 | DNA
TRBJ1-2 | - | TRBV9 | CASSPPGINYGYTF | TGTGCCAGCAGCCCGCCAGGCATCAACTATGGCTACACCTTC
TRBJ2-2 | - | TRBV24-1 | CATSEGLYTGELFF | TGTGCCACCAGTGAGGGGCTGTACACCGGGGAGCTGTTTTTT
TRBJ1-1 | TRBD1 | TRBV10-3 | CAISDGTGKNTEAFF | TGTGCCATCAGTGATGGGACAGGAAAGAACACTGAAGCTTTCTTT
TRBJ1-5 | TRBD1 | TRBV18 | CASSHRDRDQPQHF | TGTGCCAGCTCCCACCGGGACAGAGATCAGCCCCAGCATTTT
TRBJ2-7 | - | TRBV15 | CATSYVSGSHYEQYF | TGTGCCACCAGCTATGTGAGTGGGAGTCACTACGAGCAGTACTTC
TRBJ2-3 | TRBD2 | TRBV5-6 | CASSYPTSGPDTQYF | TGTGCCAGCAGCTACCCGACTAGCGGACCAGATACGCAGTATTTT
TRBJ2-5 | TRBD2 | TRBV2 | CASSSGRGAKIETQYF | TGTGCCAGCAGCAGCGGGAGGGGGGCTAAGATTGAGACCCAGTACTTC
TRBJ2-5 | TRBD2 | TRBV3-1/TRBV3-2 | CASRLSSGGETQYF | TGTGCCAGCAGATTGTCCTCGGGAGGCGAGACCCAGTACTTC
TRBJ1-1 | - | TRBV6-1 | CASSEAGRETEAFF | TGTGCCAGCAGTGAAGCTGGGAGGGAAACTGAAGCTTTCTTT
TRBJ2-2 | TRBD1 | TRBV19 | CASSDRATGELFF | TGTGCCAGTAGCGACAGGGCCACCGGGGAGCTGTTTTTT
TRBJ1-6 | TRBD1 | TRBV9 | CASSPWDRDSPLHF | TGTGCCAGCAGCCCCTGGGACAGGGATTCACCCCTCCACTTT
TRBJ1-2 | - | TRBV5-4 | CASSLDGRSYGYTF | TGTGCCAGCAGCTTGGATGGTAGATCCTATGGCTACACCTTC
TRBJ1-1 | - | TRBV7-9 | CASVLGGVTEAFF | TGTGCCAGCGTCTTAGGGGGAGTCACTGAAGCTTTCTTT
TRBJ2-5 | TRBD1 | TRBV2 | CASRTRQGLDRAQYF | TGTGCCAGCAGAACAAGACAGGGCCTCGATAGGGCCCAGTACTTC
TRBJ1-2 | - | TRBV7-2 | CASSPVPPDSNYGYTF | TGTGCCAGCAGCCCAGTCCCCCCTGACAGCAACTATGGCTACACCTTC
TRBJ2-7 | TRBD2 | TRBV11-2 | CASSPGLAGYEQYF | TGTGCCAGCAGCCCGGGACTAGCGGGCTACGAGCAGTACTTC
TRBJ2-1 | TRBD1 | TRBV28 | CASSPTGGTNEQFF | TGTGCCAGCAGTCCTACAGGGGGCACGAATGAGCAGTTCTTC
TRBJ1-6 | TRBD1 | TRBV28 | CASRTGENNSPLHF | TGTGCCAGCAGAACAGGGGAAAATAATTCACCCCTCCACTTT
TRBJ2-1 | - | TRBV7-3 | CASGGTAGEQFF | TGTGCCAGCGGTGGGACCGCGGGGGAGCAGTTCTTC